This T cell receptor (beta chain) was sequenced in a study of regulatory T cells in long-lasting Graves disease. Time point described: persistent/refractory GD, antithyroid drugs over 5 years with positive TRAb. RNA extracted from PBMCs served as the sequencing template. The authors drew 9 to 10 milliliters of peripheral blood into EDTA tubes. General observations from the study: New patients shared 970 or so public clonotypes, and persistent patients shared more, with approximately 2,500. Graves' patients with persistent disease showed TCR diversity lower than patients newly diagnosed. Thyroid tissue went unexamined; only peripheral blood was analyzed.

Concerning this clonotype: Antigen: not known. A much bigger clone sits one base away, suggesting this may be a read error.

This CDR3 has 13 residues. From germline, CDR1 is MNHEY and CDR2 SVGAGI. CDR3-region Arm-PCR and iRepertoire HTBI primers produced the TCR beta libraries. TCRdb re-called the multiplex PCR reads through MiXCR, storing one row per CDR3 protein. Among roughly 450,000 distinct CDR3 sequences listed, around a fifth were seen once. The chain employs TRBV6-5 and TRBJ2-5; possibly TRBD1 for D (7 bases). The sequence was obtained from a female donor with Graves disease. The source was peripheral blood mononuclear cells (PBMCs), collected when the disease was refractory, from a patient treated with antithyroid drugs. The CDR3 loop reads CASTGGYQETKYF. CDR3 sequence (DNA): TGTGCCAGCACAGGGGGGTACCAAGAGACCAAGTACTTC.